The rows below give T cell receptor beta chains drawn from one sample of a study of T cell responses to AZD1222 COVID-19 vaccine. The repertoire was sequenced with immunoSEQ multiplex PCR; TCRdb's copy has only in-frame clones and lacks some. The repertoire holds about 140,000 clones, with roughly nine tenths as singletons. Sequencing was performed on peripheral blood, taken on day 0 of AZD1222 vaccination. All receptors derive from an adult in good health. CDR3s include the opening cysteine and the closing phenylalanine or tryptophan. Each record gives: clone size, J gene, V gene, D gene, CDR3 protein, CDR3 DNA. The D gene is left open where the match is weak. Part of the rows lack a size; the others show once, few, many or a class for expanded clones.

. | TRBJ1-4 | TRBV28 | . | CASSITGSNEKLFF | TGTGCCAGCAGTATTACGGGGTCTAATGAAAAACTGTTTTTT
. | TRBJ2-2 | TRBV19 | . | CASSIGQLQGELFF | TGTGCCAGTAGTATAGGCCAGTTACAGGGGGAGCTGTTTTTT
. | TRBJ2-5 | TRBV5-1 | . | CASSLARDSQETQYF | TGCGCCAGCAGCTTGGCCCGGGACTCCCAAGAGACCCAGTACTTC
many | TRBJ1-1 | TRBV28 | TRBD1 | CASTKGTGIKNTEAFF | TGTGCCAGCACTAAGGGGACAGGGATAAAGAACACTGAAGCTTTCTTT
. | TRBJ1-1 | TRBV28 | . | CASSPGTEAFF | TGTGCCAGCAGCCCGGGGACTGAAGCTTTCTTT
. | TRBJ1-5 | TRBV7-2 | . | CASSLVPAGLGNQPQHF | TGTGCCAGCAGCTTAGTCCCAGCCGGGTTGGGCAATCAGCCCCAGCATTTT
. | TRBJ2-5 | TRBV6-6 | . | CASSYSPGPEETQYF | TGTGCCAGCAGTTACTCCCCGGGACCCGAGGAGACCCAGTACTTC
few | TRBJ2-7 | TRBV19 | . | CASSDRYYEQYF | TGTGCCAGTTCGGACAGATACTACGAGCAGTACTTC
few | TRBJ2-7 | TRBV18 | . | CASSPPGQGGSQYF | TGTGCCAGCTCACCACCAGGACAGGGAGGGAGTCAGTACTTC
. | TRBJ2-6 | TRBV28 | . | CASIEGSSGANVLTF | TGTGCCAGCATTGAGGGGAGCTCTGGGGCCAACGTCCTGACTTTC
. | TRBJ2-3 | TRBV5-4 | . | CASSLTGVGTDTQYF | TGTGCCAGCAGCTTGACGGGAGTGGGCACAGATACGCAGTATTTT
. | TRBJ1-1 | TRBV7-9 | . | CAIQPSQGRSTEAFF | TGTGCCATCCAACCTTCACAGGGACGGAGCACTGAAGCTTTCTTT
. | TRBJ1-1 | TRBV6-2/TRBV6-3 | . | CASSYRPGRTVNTEAFF | TGTGCCAGCAGTTATAGGCCCGGCCGAACAGTAAACACTGAAGCTTTCTTT
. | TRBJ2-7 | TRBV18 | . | CASSGGDSSYEQYF | TGTGCCAGCTCCGGGGGGGACAGCTCCTACGAGCAGTACTTC
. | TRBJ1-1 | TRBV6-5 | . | CASSYGGARTEAFF | TGTGCCAGCAGTTACGGTGGGGCGCGGACTGAAGCTTTCTTT
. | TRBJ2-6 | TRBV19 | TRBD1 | CASSIATGGGANVLTF | TGTGCCAGTAGTATTGCGACAGGGGGTGGGGCCAACGTCCTGACTTTC
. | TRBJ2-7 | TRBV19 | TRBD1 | CASPPGTAAYEQYF | TGTGCCAGTCCCCCCGGGACAGCTGCCTACGAGCAGTACTTC
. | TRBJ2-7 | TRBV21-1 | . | CASSTLTSSTYEQYF | TGTGCCAGCAGCACCTTGACTAGCTCCACCTACGAGCAGTACTTC
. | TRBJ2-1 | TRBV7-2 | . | CASSPPGTQTIF | TGTGCCAGCAGCCCCCCCGGGACCCAGACGATCTTC
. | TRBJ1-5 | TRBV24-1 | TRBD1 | CATSDSDQGDSQPQHF | TGTGCCACCAGTGATTCGGACCAGGGGGACAGTCAGCCCCAGCATTTT
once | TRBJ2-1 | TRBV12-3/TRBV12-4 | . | CASSFGGEQFF | TGTGCCAGCAGTTTCGGCGGCGAGCAGTTCTTC
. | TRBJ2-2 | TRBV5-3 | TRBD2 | CARSSGLAGADTGELFF | TGTGCCAGAAGCTCGGGACTAGCGGGGGCGGACACCGGGGAGCTGTTTTTT
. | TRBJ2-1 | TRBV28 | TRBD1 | CASSTPQGARGNEQFF | TGTGCCAGCAGCACTCCACAGGGGGCGCGGGGGAATGAGCAGTTCTTC
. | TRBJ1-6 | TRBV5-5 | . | CASSGMGTGYNSPLHF | TGTGCCAGCAGCGGGATGGGGACCGGGTATAATTCACCCCTCCACTTT
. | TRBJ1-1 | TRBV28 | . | CASSGTQYTEAFF | TGTGCCAGTTCAGGGACCCAATACACTGAAGCTTTCTTT
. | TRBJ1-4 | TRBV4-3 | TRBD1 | CASRRTGVTNEKLFF | TGCGCCAGCAGAAGGACAGGGGTAACTAATGAAAAACTGTTTTTT
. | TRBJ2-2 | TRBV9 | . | CASSLNTGELFF | TGTGCCAGCAGCCTGAATACCGGGGAGCTGTTTTTT
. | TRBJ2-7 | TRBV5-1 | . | CASSLSWGSYEQYF | TGCGCCAGCAGCTTGTCTTGGGGCTCCTACGAGCAGTACTTC
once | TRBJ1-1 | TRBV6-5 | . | CASRAGHANTEAFF | TGTGCCAGCAGAGCGGGGCACGCGAACACTGAAGCTTTCTTT
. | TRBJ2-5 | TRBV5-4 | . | CASSSPRETQYF | TGTGCCAGCAGCTCTCCGCGGGAGACCCAGTACTTC
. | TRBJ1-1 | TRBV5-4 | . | CASSPTVENTEAFF | TGTGCCAGCAGCCCGACAGTGGAGAACACTGAAGCTTTCTTT
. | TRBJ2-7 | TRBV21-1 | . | CASSKQGDASTYEQYF | TGTGCCAGCAGCAAGCAGGGAGATGCGTCCACCTACGAGCAGTACTTC
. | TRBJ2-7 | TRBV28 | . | CASSLLTTGSYEQYF | TGTGCCAGCAGTTTATTGACTACAGGCTCCTACGAGCAGTACTTC
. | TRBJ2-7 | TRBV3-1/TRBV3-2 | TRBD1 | CASSPRDSSYEQYF | TGTGCCAGCAGCCCGAGGGACAGCTCCTACGAGCAGTACTTC
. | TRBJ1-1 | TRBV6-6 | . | CASTTSYLRAEAFF | TGTGCCAGCACCACTAGCTACCTTAGGGCTGAAGCTTTCTTT
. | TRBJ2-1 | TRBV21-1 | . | CASSTQTGRDSYNEQFF | TGTGCCAGCAGCACCCAGACAGGGCGCGACTCCTACAATGAGCAGTTCTTC
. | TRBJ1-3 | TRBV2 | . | CASREQGGSGNTIYF | TGTGCCAGCAGGGAACAGGGAGGCTCTGGAAACACCATATATTTT
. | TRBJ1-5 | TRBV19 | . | CASSATGFPSQPQHF | TGTGCCAGTAGTGCGACAGGCTTCCCTAGTCAGCCCCAGCATTTT
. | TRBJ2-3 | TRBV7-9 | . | CASSLGVATDTQYF | TGTGCCAGCAGCTTAGGGGTAGCGACAGATACGCAGTATTTT
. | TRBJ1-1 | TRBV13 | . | CASSFRAGKYLNTEAFF | TGTGCCAGCAGCTTCAGGGCGGGAAAGTATTTGAACACTGAAGCTTTCTTT
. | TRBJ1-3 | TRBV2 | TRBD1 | CASSESRGSSGNTIYF | TGTGCCAGCAGTGAAAGCAGGGGGAGTTCTGGAAACACCATATATTTT
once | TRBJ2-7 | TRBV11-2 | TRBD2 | CASSGLAGPTTYEQYF | TGTGCCAGCAGCGGACTAGCGGGTCCTACCACCTACGAGCAGTACTTC
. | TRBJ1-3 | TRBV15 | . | CATSSSSGNTIYF | TGTGCCACCAGCAGTAGCTCTGGAAACACCATATATTTT
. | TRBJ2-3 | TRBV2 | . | CASSDGGGATQYF | TGTGCCAGCAGTGATGGAGGGGGGGCTACGCAGTATTTT
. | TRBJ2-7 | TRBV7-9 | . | CASSFYGEQYF | TGTGCCAGCTCATTTTACGGCGAGCAGTACTTC
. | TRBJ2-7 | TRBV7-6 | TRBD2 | CASSLVASGFYEQYF | TGTGCCAGCAGCTTAGTGGCTAGCGGGTTCTACGAGCAGTACTTC
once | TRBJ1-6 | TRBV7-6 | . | CASSLEQGGLSPLHF | TGTGCCAGCAGCTTAGAACAGGGCGGGCTTTCACCCCTCCACTTT
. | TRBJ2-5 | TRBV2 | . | CASSEVGGGFSGTQYF | TGTGCCAGCAGTGAAGTAGGGGGAGGGTTTTCCGGGACCCAGTACTTC
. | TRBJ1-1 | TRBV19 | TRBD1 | CASRPWTGGTEAFF | TGTGCCAGTAGACCTTGGACAGGGGGAACTGAAGCTTTCTTT
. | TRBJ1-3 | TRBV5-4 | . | CASSLQGGSSGNTIYF | TGTGCCAGCAGCCTCCAGGGCGGGAGCTCTGGAAACACCATATATTTT
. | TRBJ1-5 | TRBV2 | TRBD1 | CASSIRGGSQPQHF | TGTGCCAGCAGTATCAGGGGGGGTAGTCAGCCCCAGCATTTT
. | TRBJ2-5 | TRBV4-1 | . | CASSRGGDQETQYF | TGCGCCAGCAGCCGCGGAGGGGACCAAGAGACCCAGTACTTC
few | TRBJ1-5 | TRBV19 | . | CASSRGAIPGDNQPQHF | TGTGCCAGTAGTAGGGGGGCCATACCTGGGGACAATCAGCCCCAGCATTTT